These 8 T cell receptor beta chains originate from one sample sequenced in a study of cytomegalovirus exposure and HLA in healthy donors. Researchers ran the PCR with 60 Vbeta and 13 Jbeta primers. Clones were sequenced by immunoSEQ multiplex PCR, and TCRdb holds only the in-frame ones, with some missing. The data show about 190,000 clones, with around 87% seen just once and 1.3% held by the top ten. The source material was PBMCs. The receptors here all came from a man aged 25-45 years in good health and CMV-seronegative.

The genes are TRBV6-1 and TRBJ1-1, with TRBD1 as a possible D gene (6 bases). V lost 1 base, J lost 1 base, and 16 bases lay in between. This CDR3 region has 17 residues. The germline V gene encodes CDR1 MNHNS and CDR2 SASEGT. CDR3 sequence: CASSEGLVGHQNTEAFF. DNA of the CDR3: TGTGCCAGCAGTGAAGGTCTTGTGGGACACCAGAACACTGAAGCTTTCTTT.

This chain links TRBV25-1 with TRBJ2-1, with D unclear. The CDR3 contains 16 residues. V lost 3 bases, J lost 5 bases, and 17 bases lay in between. CDR1 and CDR2 from the germline V gene are MGHDK and SYGVNS. Here the CDR3 DNA reads TGTGCCAGCAGTGACCCCCTGTTGTCCTCTAACAATGAGCAGTTCTTC. Protein sequence: CASSDPLLSSNNEQFF.

The rearrangement links TRBV6-1 to TRBJ1-3; D not resolved. Germline assignment: CDR1 MNHNS and CDR2 SASEGT. The CDR3 is made up of 15 amino acids. V was trimmed by 2 bases and J by 2 bases, leaving 10 bases between them. The DNA of the CDR3 is TGTGCCAGCAGTGAATATGTGGCAGCTGGAAACACCATATATTTT. Protein: CASSEYVAAGNTIYF.

The J gene is TRBJ1-5, the V gene TRBV6-5; D remains ambiguous. Germline CDR1 and CDR2: MNHEY and SVGAGI. The length of the CDR3 is 13 residues. V lost 6 bases, J lost 5 bases, and 11 bases lay in between. CDR3 protein: CASSQTDYQPQHF. In DNA, the CDR3 is TGTGCCAGCAGCCAAACTGATTATCAGCCCCAGCATTTT.

Points on this clone: An end of the junction differs from the germline gene, which may be a read error. The chain joins TRBV5-4 to TRBJ2-4, with TRBD2 identical over 10 bases. This CDR3 region has 15 residues. Germline CDR1 is SGHNT and CDR2 is YYREEE (reference sequence). The CDR3 spells CASSLASGGINSQYF. For the CDR3, the DNA is TGTGCCAGCAGCTTGGCTAGCGGGGGTATAAACAGTCAGTACTTC.

This clone showed up just a few times. The chain employs TRBV6-5 and TRBJ1-2, with TRBD1 as a possible D gene (6 bases). The germline gives CDR1 MNHEY, CDR2 SVGAGI. V lost 2 bases and J lost 7, with 20 bases in between. This CDR3 region has 16 residues. CDR3 sequence reads: CASSYRSGAGPLGYTF. In nucleotides, the CDR3 is TGTGCCAGCAGTTACAGATCAGGGGCCGGTCCTCTTGGCTACACCTTC.

J is TRBJ2-1 and V is TRBV7-9; 10 bases agree with TRBD1. J was trimmed by 6 bases and V by 5 bases; bases with no gene match: 7. Germline assignment: CDR1 SEHNR and CDR2 FQNEAQ (reference sequence). This CDR3 spans 15 amino acids. CDR3 region: CASSPGQGLGNEQFF. The CDR3, as DNA: TGTGCCAGCAGCCCGGGACAGGGGCTAGGCAATGAGCAGTTCTTC. The full variable domain, with the rest looked up from reference TRBV7-9 and TRBJ2-1, is DTGVSQNPRHKITKRGQNVTFRCDPISEHNRLYWYRQTLGQGPEFLTYFQNEAQLEKSRLLSDRFSAERPKGSFSTLEIQRTEQGDSAMYLCASSPGQGLGNEQFFGPGTRLTVL.

This rearrangement joins TRBV10-3 to TRBJ1-2, with unresolved D. The germline V and J ends were trimmed by 3 bases and 10 bases, with 9 bases remaining between them. Germline V gene sequence: CDR1 ENHRY, CDR2 SYGVKD. There are 11 residues in the CDR3. This CDR3 is CAISDGRVYTF. The CDR3 DNA reads as TGTGCCATCAGTGATGGGAGGGTCTACACCTTC.